Described below is a single T cell receptor (beta chain) sequence and its context. What it binds is unknown. TCRdb recomputed calls from the reads with MiXCR, one row per CDR3 protein. The sample consists of approximately 550,000 distinct CDR3 sequences, 16% of them appearing once. V gave up 11 bases and J gave up 4 bases; unmatched junction bases: 13. There are 15 residues in the CDR3. Germline CDR1 is SNHLY and CDR2 is FYNNEI. This entry is derived from a study of T cell repertoires in cytomegalovirus infection. In the study overall: Matching HLA type, along with CMV infection, was indicated by public TCR beta signatures. Study-level points and caveats: Cumulated frequencies of public TCR beta families served to identify carriers of CMV plus the relevant HLA.

Source material: CD8+ T cells from PBMCs. The chain links TRBV2 to TRBJ2-3; TRBD1 agrees at 9 bases. The source of this sequence is a human donor in good health (CMV status not recorded). Some clones in this sample may be carry-over from other donors' samples. The chain's CDR3 is CAGRETGGMADTQYF. CDR3 bases: TGTGCCGGAAGGGAGACAGGGGGGATGGCAGATACGCAGTATTTT. Variable domain in full (rest from reference TRBV2 and TRBJ2-3): EPEVTQTPSHQVTQMGQEVILRCVPISNHLYFYWYRQILGQKVEFLVSFYNNEISEKSEIFDDQFSVERPDGSNFTLKIRSTKLEDSAMYFCAGRETGGMADTQYFGPGTRLTVL.